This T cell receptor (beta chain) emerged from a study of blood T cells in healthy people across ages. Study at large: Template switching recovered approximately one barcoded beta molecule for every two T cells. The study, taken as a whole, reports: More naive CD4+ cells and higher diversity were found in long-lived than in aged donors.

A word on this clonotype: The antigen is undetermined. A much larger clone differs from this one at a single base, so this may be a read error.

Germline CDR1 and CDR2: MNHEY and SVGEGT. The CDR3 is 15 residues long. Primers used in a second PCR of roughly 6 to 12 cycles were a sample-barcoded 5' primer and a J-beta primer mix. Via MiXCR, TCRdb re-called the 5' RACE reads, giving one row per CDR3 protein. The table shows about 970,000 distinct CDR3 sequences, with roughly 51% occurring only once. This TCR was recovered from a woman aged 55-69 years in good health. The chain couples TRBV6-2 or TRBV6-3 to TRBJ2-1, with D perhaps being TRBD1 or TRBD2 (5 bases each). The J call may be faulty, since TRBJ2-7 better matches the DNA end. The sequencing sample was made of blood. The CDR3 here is CASSYERGGDNEQYF. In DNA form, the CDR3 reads TGTGCCAGCAGTTACGAGCGTGGGGGAGACAATGAGCAGTACTTC.